Here is one T cell receptor (beta chain) with its context. Its specificity is not known. The entry originates in a study of blood T cells in healthy people across ages. Drawing of peripheral blood yielded about 9.6 milliliters from each donor. Isolated per sample were at least 7 million PBMCs. Notes on the study in general: Expanded clonotype shifts may have been confounded, as the donors had an unknown CMV status.

CDR3 size: 13 residues. Trimming removed 2 bases at V and 3 bases at J, with 8 bases between. Germline CDR1 and CDR2: SQVTM and ANQGSEA. Then a second PCR, running about 6 to 12 cycles, was carried out with a sample-barcoded 5' primer and a J-beta primer mix. Every single cDNA molecule received a tag from a template-switch adaptor with 12 random nucleotides. TCRdb re-called the 5' RACE reads with MiXCR, one entry per CDR3 protein. The data contain roughly 730,000 distinct CDR3 sequences, approximately 53% of them singletons. The sequence was collected from a man aged 35 to 55 in good health. Material: blood. The chain has TRBV29-1 and TRBJ2-1, with D tentatively TRBD2 (6 bases). Here the CDR3 reads CSVELRGYNEQFF. Here the CDR3 DNA reads TGCAGCGTTGAACTGCGGGGCTACAATGAGCAGTTCTTC.